Detailed here is one T cell receptor beta chain. Its antigen is not identified. The study sequenced cultured CD4+ T cell DNA using the Oncomine TCR Beta short-read assay. TCRdb re-derived calls from the PCR reads in MiXCR, one entry per CDR3 protein. Of 6,500 to 10,000 distinct CDR3 sequences listed, around half are singletons. The data derive from a study of vaccination and CD4 T cells after COVID-19. The V gene's germline CDR1 is DFQATT and CDR2 SNEGSKA (reference sequence). The CDR3 consists of 13 residues. Trimming shortened V by 2 bases and J by 4 bases, and 11 bases separated the two germline ends. Treatment denoted: roughly 11-day PBMC culture with coronavirus spike peptide pools or control peptides (ViraFEST assay). Investigators obtained the unexposed donor's CD4+ T cells before the COVID-19 pandemic (2011-2018).

Sequenced material: CD4+ T cells from blood, cultured in vitro. The J gene is TRBJ2-5, the V gene TRBV20-1, with a tentative D call TRBD1 (5 bases). The sequence came from a human donor in good health. In nucleotides, the CDR3 is TGCAGTGCTAGAAGAAGGGGTGGAGAGACCCAGTACTTC. Its protein is CSARRRGGETQYF.